This TCR beta chain was obtained from a study of cytotoxic CD8 clonotypes in ibrutinib-treated CLL. The overall study: Patient counts were 11 relapsed/refractory, approximately 15 treatment-naive and about 17 IGHV unmutated. Once treatment had gone on for a median of around eleven months, range 6 to 36, response samples were drawn.

Clones were read by immunoSEQ multiplex PCR, and TCRdb kept only the in-frame ones, dropping some. Seen here are about 270,000 clones, roughly three quarters observed once, and the top ten hold 5.6%. This clone was counted a few times. This CDR3 is 16 amino acids long. With 4 bases clipped from V and 0 bases from J, the junction kept 5 bases outside the gene matches. Germline V gene data show CDR1 as SGHRS and CDR2 as YFSETQ. The material was PBMCs, obtained at disease progression, from a patient treated with ibrutinib. This TCR was sampled from a human donor with chronic lymphocytic leukemia. The rearrangement uses TRBV5-1 and TRBJ2-7, with 12 bases aligning to TRBD2. This chain's CDR3 is CASSRSTSGSSYEQYF. The CDR3, as DNA: TGCGCCAGCAGCCGTTCGACTAGCGGGAGCTCCTACGAGCAGTACTTC.